The T cell receptor beta chain under discussion was sequenced for a study of blood T cell repertoires in COVID-19. About the research overall: COVID-19 samples from acute and convalescent phases originated in the United States, Italy and Spain. Nucleic acid was either cDNA or gDNA, and it came from T cells, B-cell-depleted T cells, or PBMCs.

As handled by the study authors: Quantification of nucleated cells was approximated via reference gene primer amplification. Clones were read by immunoSEQ multiplex PCR, and TCRdb kept only the in-frame ones, dropping some. V and J calls and clone size are those listed in that table; D and trimming were worked out from the DNA. The sample yields more than 90,000 clones, about 90% seen once. The CDR3 spans 16 residues. Germline lookup yields CDR1 LNHDA and CDR2 SQIVND (reference sequence). The junction had 9 bases not matched to a gene; V was cut back by 3 bases and J by 1 base. This receptor was obtained from a human donor in a cohort sampled during active COVID-19. Sequences were obtained from peripheral blood. The chain joins TRBV19 to TRBJ2-7; 7 positions match TRBD1. CDR3 region: CASSIRGDSSSYEQYF. CDR3 bases: TGTGCCAGTAGTATCCGTGGGGACAGTTCTTCCTACGAGCAGTACTTC.